The present T cell receptor beta chain was sequenced within a study of T-cell reconstitution after alpha-beta-depleted transplantation in children (dated by TCRdb to the mid-2010s). Looking at the study overall: T-cell immune reconstitution after TCRalphabeta/CD19-depleted allogeneic hematopoietic cell transplantation in children was quantitatively tracked in the study by means of TCR repertoire profiling. Study-level results and caveats: In some patients, the high TCRbeta diversity seen at day 60 was put down to recipient T cells and intrathymic progenitors that had survived conditioning. Hyperexpanded clone frequencies declined over subsequent months; after one year, T-cell counts and TCRbeta diversity were mostly attributed to newly produced T cells. The apparently early recovery of alphabetaT-cell counts about two months after transplant reportedly depended on only several hundred rapidly expanded clones that came from non-depleted graft cells.

Of note for this clonotype: Its antigen target is currently unknown. Base qualities are not recorded, but no much larger clone differs from it by a single base.

The library was prepared using PCR. These reads were obtained on an Illumina HiSeq 2500. TCR library preparation used molecular barcoding, with unique molecular identifiers applied to normalize quantification of the TCRbeta repertoire. The public reads were reanalyzed by TCRdb: fastp trimming at Q25, MiXCR alignment, in-frame beta chains only. Each record represents a unique CDR3 protein, reported with the most common genes and DNA among its rows. Here the sample has fewer than 700,000 distinct CDR3 sequences; over 10% occur a single time. The biggest ten clones account for over 2% of the sample. Taken with the paper, the label for treatment or condition translates to: allogeneic hematopoietic cell transplantation with graft depleted of TCRalphabeta T cells and CD19 B cells. Transplant recipients were children who received TCRalphabeta/CD19-depleted allogeneic hematopoietic cell grafts. The CDR3 spans 15 residues, from the cysteine through the phenylalanine. Only CDR3 DNA is held: 45 bases, read in frame from base 1. CDR1 SGHRS and CDR2 YFSETQ are derived from the germline V gene. Germline trimming: 7 bases from V, 0 bases from J; junction bases outside gene matches: 6.

The receptor comes from a male patient between 10 and 17 years old who had a stem cell transplant for acute myeloid leukemia, so the T cells may come from the graft donor. The V gene is TRBV5-1 and the J gene is TRBJ2-5; TRBD2 lines up with 10 middle nucleotides. The source was PBMCs, mostly from graft donor cells, collected 360 days after TCRalphabeta/CD19-depleted stem cell transplant. The CDR3 region has the sequence CASAALAGDQETQYF. The nucleotide sequence is given as TGCGCCAGCGCGGCGCTAGCGGGAGACCAAGAGACCCAGTACTTC. Here the CDR3 is joined to the reference TRBV5-1 and TRBJ2-5 genes, and the full variable domain is: KAGVTQTPRYLIKTRGQQVTLSCSPISGHRSVSWYQQTPGQGLQFLFEYFSETQRNKGNFPGRFSGRQFSNSRSEMNVSTLELGDSALYLCASAALAGDQETQYFGPGTRLLVL.